A selection of T cell receptor beta chains follows, all from one sample in a study of shared clonotypes between healthy human individuals. Clones were sequenced by immunoSEQ multiplex PCR, and TCRdb holds only the in-frame ones, with some missing. In the table there are over a million clones, roughly 96% of which are singletons. Sample: naive CD4+ T cells sorted from blood. These receptors were obtained from a man aged 25 to 45 in good health. Each CDR3 is given with its conserved first and last residue. D genes are given only for firm matches. Clone sizes are given selectively: once, few, many, or a class where the clone is expanded.

j_gene	v_gene	abundance	len	d_gene	CDR3nt	CDR3aa
TRBJ2-3	TRBV7-9	-	13	-	TGTGCCAGCAGCCAACAAGACACAGATACGCAGTATTTT	CASSQQDTDTQYF
TRBJ2-2	TRBV18	-	17	-	TGTGCCAGCTCACCACCGTCGAGGGGCCCGCACACCGGGGAGCTGTTTTTT	CASSPPSRGPHTGELFF
TRBJ2-7	TRBV6-5	-	12	-	TGTGCCAGCAGTTACTCGCAGGGCGAGCAGTACTTC	CASSYSQGEQYF
TRBJ1-1	TRBV5-1	-	15	-	TGCGCCAGCAGCTTGTTTTTGGGAGGGGAGACTGAAGCTTTCTTT	CASSLFLGGETEAFF
TRBJ1-3	TRBV5-4	-	13	-	TGTGCCAGCAGCTTCACAGGGTTACACACCATATATTTT	CASSFTGLHTIYF
TRBJ1-5	TRBV9	-	14	-	TGTGCCAGCAGCTCAGGGGCGGATTATCAGCCCCAGCATTTT	CASSSGADYQPQHF
TRBJ2-5	TRBV18	once	20	-	TGTGCCAGCTCAACCAGGTCAAGGGGCCCCTCCGGGTGGGGCCAAGAGACCCAGTACTTC	CASSTRSRGPSGWGQETQYF
TRBJ1-2	TRBV5-6	-	15	TRBD1	TGTGCCAGCAGCTTTGAGGACAGGGCCATCTATGGCTACACCTTC	CASSFEDRAIYGYTF
TRBJ2-5	TRBV2	-	15	-	TGTGCCAGCAGTGAGCCCAGGGGACAACACCAGACCCAGTACTTC	CASSEPRGQHQTQYF
TRBJ2-1	TRBV14	-	13	-	TGTGCCAGCAGCCAAGCCAGGGTTAGTGAGCAGTTCTTC	CASSQARVSEQFF
TRBJ2-1	TRBV5-1	-	15	TRBD2	TGCGCCAGCAGCTGGTCGACTAGCGGATACAATGAGCAGTTCTTC	CASSWSTSGYNEQFF
TRBJ2-3	TRBV5-4	-	13	-	TGTGCCAGCAGCTTGGCTGGCACAGATACGCAGTATTTT	CASSLAGTDTQYF
TRBJ2-2	TRBV4-3	-	14	-	TGCGCCAGCAGCCAAGATAATGGGGTCGGGGAGCTGTTTTTT	CASSQDNGVGELFF
TRBJ1-1	TRBV19	few	12	-	TGTGCCAGTAGTAGGTGGAACACTGAAGCTTTCTTT	CASSRWNTEAFF
TRBJ2-2	TRBV19	-	14	TRBD1	TGTGCCACCGGACCGACAGGGTACACCGGGGAGCTGTTTTTT	CATGPTGYTGELFF
TRBJ2-1	TRBV7-8	-	15	TRBD2	TGTGCCAGCAGCTTTGACTTCACGGGGGGCAATGAGCAGTTCTTC	CASSFDFTGGNEQFF
TRBJ2-3	TRBV13	once	17	TRBD2	TGTGCCAGCAGCTTAGAAAAAGGGCGGGGGAACACAGATACGCAGTATTTT	CASSLEKGRGNTDTQYF
TRBJ2-1	TRBV5-4	-	16	TRBD1	TGTGCCAGCAGCTTGGCGGGTGACAGGGCCTACAATGAGCAGTTCTTC	CASSLAGDRAYNEQFF
TRBJ2-1	TRBV5-1	-	15	TRBD2	TGCGCCAGCAGCTTGGTTGCGGGAGGGCCCCCTGAGCAGTTCTTC	CASSLVAGGPPEQFF
TRBJ2-6	TRBV28	-	18	-	TGTGCCAGCACCCCTTATGGCGGGTCTGACTCTGGGGCCAACGTCCTGACTTTC	CASTPYGGSDSGANVLTF
TRBJ2-7	TRBV5-1	-	15	-	TGCGCCAGCAGCTTGGGAGGGACGAACTCCTACGAGCAGTACTTC	CASSLGGTNSYEQYF
TRBJ2-2	TRBV5-1	-	13	-	TGCGCCAGCAGGTTGGGGGAGTACGGGGAGCTGTTTTTT	CASRLGEYGELFF
TRBJ2-1	TRBV5-1	-	17	-	TGCGCCAGCAGCTTAGCCAGGGGAGGGTCAGGTGGGGATGAGCAGTTCTTC	CASSLARGGSGGDEQFF
TRBJ2-1	TRBV9	-	15	-	TGTGCCAGCAGCGTAGCCCCCCTTCCGTCAAATGAGCAGTTCTTC	CASSVAPLPSNEQFF
TRBJ1-1	TRBV7-9	-	14	-	TGTGCCAGCAGCTTAGCGACACAGAACACTGAAGCTTTCTTT	CASSLATQNTEAFF
TRBJ1-5	TRBV7-2	-	14	TRBD1	TGTGCCAGCAGCAACCGACAGGGGACTCAGCCCCAGCATTTT	CASSNRQGTQPQHF
TRBJ2-3	TRBV14	-	14	TRBD1	TGTGCCAGCAGCCTCGGACAGGTGCGGAATACGCAGTATTTT	CASSLGQVRNTQYF
TRBJ1-2	TRBV19	-	14	-	TGTGCCAGTAGTATGTACAGAGGGAACTATGGCTACACCTTC	CASSMYRGNYGYTF
TRBJ1-5	TRBV28	once	14	-	TGTGCCAGCAGTTTTATAGTGGATTCGCGCCCCCAGCATTTT	CASSFIVDSRPQHF
TRBJ2-1	TRBV10-3	-	16	TRBD2	TGTGCCATCAGTGAAAAAGCGGGGGGATGGGACAATGAGCAGTTCTTC	CAISEKAGGWDNEQFF
TRBJ2-7	TRBV7-9	-	12	-	TGTGCCAGCAGCCCGGACACCTACGAGCAGTACTTC	CASSPDTYEQYF
TRBJ2-1	TRBV11-3	-	16	TRBD2	TGTGCCAGCAGCTTGCGGACTAGCGGGGGATACAATGAGCAGTTCTTC	CASSLRTSGGYNEQFF
TRBJ2-5	TRBV10-3	-	13	-	TGTGCCATCAGTGCCGGGAGCGGGGAGACCCAGTACTTC	CAISAGSGETQYF